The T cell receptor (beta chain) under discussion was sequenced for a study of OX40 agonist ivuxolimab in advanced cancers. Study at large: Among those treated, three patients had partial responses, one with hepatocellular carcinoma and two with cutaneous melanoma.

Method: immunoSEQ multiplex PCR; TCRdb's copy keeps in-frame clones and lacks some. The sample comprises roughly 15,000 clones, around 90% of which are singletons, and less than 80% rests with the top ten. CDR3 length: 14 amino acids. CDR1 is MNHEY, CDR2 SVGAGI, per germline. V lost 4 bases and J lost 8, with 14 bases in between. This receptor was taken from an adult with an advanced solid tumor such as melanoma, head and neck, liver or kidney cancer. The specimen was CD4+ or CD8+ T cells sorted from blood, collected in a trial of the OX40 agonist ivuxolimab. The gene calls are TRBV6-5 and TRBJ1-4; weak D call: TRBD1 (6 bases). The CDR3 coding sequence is TGTGCCAGCAGTTCCAGCCAGACAGGAGAAAAACTGTTTTTT. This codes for CASSSSQTGEKLFF.